This T cell receptor (beta chain) was identified in a study of beta chain features in type 1 diabetes. CD45RO/CCR7/CD25/CD127/CD95/CD27 sorting isolated CD4+ naive, central memory, regulatory and stem cell-like memory cells. Whole-study results and caveats: The influence of HLA type on TCRB rearrangement stayed undetermined. Type 1 diabetes patients showed a moderate but significant shortening of TCRB CDR3s in all four CD4+ subsets. A pattern of fewer insertions and more deletions at VDJ junctions was seen in type 1 diabetes patients.

Expressed TCRB transcripts were sequenced because the entire RNA isolate underwent reverse transcription. Only in-frame clones appear in the TCRdb table, and some are missing; sequencing was by immunoSEQ multiplex PCR. Of about 650,000 clones listed, around 12% were seen once; the top ten hold approximately 0.11%. This clone was detected a few times. The antigen is not known. CDR1 is SGHRS, CDR2 YFSETQ, per germline. The V gene end was trimmed by 4 bases and the J gene end by 1 base; junction bases not matched to a gene: 9. There are 16 residues in the CDR3. The sequence came from a man aged 25-40 years with type 1 diabetes. Input material: naive CD4+ T cells from blood. The chain combines TRBV5-1 with TRBJ2-3; TRBD1 matches 7 bases. The chain's CDR3 is CASSTNRQGGTDTQYF. CDR3 sequence (DNA): TGCGCCAGCAGCACGAACAGACAGGGAGGCACAGATACGCAGTATTTT. The whole variable domain, remainder taken from reference TRBV5-1 and TRBJ2-3, is KAGVTQTPRYLIKTRGQQVTLSCSPISGHRSVSWYQQTPGQGLQFLFEYFSETQRNKGNFPGRFSGRQFSNSRSEMNVSTLELGDSALYLCASSTNRQGGTDTQYFGPGTRLTVL.